This T cell receptor (beta chain) originates from a study of molecular identifiers for immune sequencing clone quantification. General observations from the study: The study reportedly detected spiked Jurkat TCR RNA from one cell among some 940,000 naive cells.

CDR1 and CDR2 (germline): LGHNA, YSLEER. V lost 0 bases and J 8 bases, leaving 16 bases between the germline ends. CDR3 length equals 15 residues. Isolation of naive CD8 T cells was achieved by sorting on a CD8+CD4-CCR7+CD45RA+ phenotype. Previously described methods with listed TCR primers produced the bulk TCR libraries. MiXCR, applied by TCRdb to the PCR reads, yields one record per CDR3 protein. Of over 85,000 distinct CDR3 sequences in the sample, about 35% are singletons; the top ten hold less than 10%. With regard to this clonotype: What it binds is unknown.

The sequence was collected from a human donor in good health. Some libraries in this study had Jurkat cell RNA spiked in. The sample taken for sequencing was naive CD8+ T cells from blood, with Jurkat cell RNA spiked in. As for subset: FACS-sorted CD8+CD4-CCR7+CD45RA+ naive T cells. The V gene is TRBV4-3, the J gene TRBJ1-2; TRBD1 might be the D (5 bases). The DNA for the CDR3 is TGCGCCAGCAGCCAAGAAAGGGCAGGGAGGGACGGCTACACCTTC. Translating gives CASSQERAGRDGYTF.